This TCR beta chain was recovered during a study of T-cell reconstitution after alpha-beta-depleted transplantation in children. Notes on the study in general: Expanded graft clones numbering several hundred reportedly gave rise to alpha-beta T cells about two months after transplant. T-cell numbers and diversity, one year after transplant, stemmed largely from T cells that were newly produced.

The germline gives CDR1 SGHVS, CDR2 FNYEAQ. CDR3 length: 13 amino acids. V was clipped by 2 bases and J by 5 bases, with 9 bases between them. Construction of the TCRbeta library involved unique molecular identifiers. TCRdb re-derived calls from the PCR reads in MiXCR, one entry per CDR3 protein. The sample consists of about 70,000 distinct CDR3 sequences, about a tenth of them appearing once. In its sample, this clonotype was seen many times. What it binds is unknown. This sequence joins TRBV7-6 and TRBJ2-5, with D maybe TRBD1 (6 bases). This receptor was obtained from a boy younger than 18 with acute myeloid leukemia, due to receive a stem cell transplant. Material: PBMCs, obtained before TCRalphabeta/CD19-depleted stem cell transplant. CDR3 sequence: CASSLRGMETQYF. The CDR3 nucleotides are TGTGCCAGCAGCTTAAGGGGGATGGAGACCCAGTACTTC. The full variable domain, completed using reference TRBV7-6 and TRBJ2-5, is GAGVSQSPRYKVTKRGQDVALRCDPISGHVSLYWYRQALGQGPEFLTYFNYEAQQDKSGLPNDRFSAERPEGSISTLTIQRTEQRDSAMYRCASSLRGMETQYFGPGTRLLVL.